The 3 T cell receptor beta chains below come from one sample, sequenced in a study of T cell repertoires in cytomegalovirus infection. Their specific antigens are unknown. Using its own MiXCR run on the reads, TCRdb lists one record per CDR3 protein. This repertoire shows approximately 910,000 distinct CDR3 sequences, roughly 30% found once; its top ten account for roughly 13%. The source was cultured CD8+ T cells from PBMCs, collected from culture after CMV antigen stimulation. The receptors come from a human donor in good health (CMV status not recorded). Some clones in this sample may be carry-over from other donors' samples.

This clonotype was counted once. The genes are TRBV6-1 and TRBJ2-7; 8 bases align to TRBD1. Germline V CDR1 and CDR2: MNHNS, SASEGT. The CDR3 totals 17 residues. J was trimmed by 6 bases and V by 2 bases; bases with no gene match: 15. The CDR3 nucleotides are TGTGCCAGCAGTGAATGGGGGACAGGTGGTCGTTATGGCGAGCAGTACTTC. Amino acid sequence: CASSEWGTGGRYGEQYF.

The chain recombines TRBV3-1 with TRBJ2-1; TRBD1 matches at 8 bases. The CDR3 consists of 16 residues. With V trimmed by 4 bases and J by 13 bases, 18 bases remained unmatched. Germline V gene data show CDR1 as LGHDT and CDR2 as YNNKEL (reference sequence). The CDR3 coding sequence is TGTGCCAGCAGCCCCGAACTTAGGACAGGGTCCGCTCTACAGTTCTTC. Protein: CASSPELRTGSALQFF.

This clonotype has more than one count but fewer than ten. V is TRBV4-3 and J is TRBJ2-1; D is unresolved. Trimming removed 4 bases at V and 3 bases at J, with 22 bases between. This CDR3 spans 18 amino acids. Germline V gene data show CDR1 as LGHNA and CDR2 as YSLEER. CDR3 protein: CASSRLQDPTRSYNEQFF. CDR3 coding DNA: TGCGCCAGCAGCCGACTCCAGGACCCGACCAGAAGCTACAATGAGCAGTTCTTC.